Described below is a single T cell receptor (beta chain) sequence and its context. Its specificity is not known. This record belongs to a study of cytomegalovirus exposure and HLA in healthy donors. Background on the study: A subsequent analysis stated that the roughly 130 validation repertoires were run on the same platform as the approximately 700 first-cohort repertoires.

Study observations and caveats: For most TCR sequences rarity was the rule, although some public TCRs occurred in many donors. Cytomegalovirus association was assigned to about 180 TCR beta chains.

This table comes from immunoSEQ multiplex PCR, and its TCRdb copy is limited to in-frame clones, with some not included. This table holds fewer than 200,000 clones, just under 90% found once. V lost 0 bases, J lost 0 bases, and 12 bases lay in between. The CDR3 is made up of 16 amino acids. CDR1 and CDR2 from the germline V gene are MGHRA and YSYEKL. The V call is TRBV4-1, the J call TRBJ2-7, with D tentatively TRBD1 (6 bases). Sequenced material: PBMCs. This TCR was recovered from a woman in her twenties or thirties in good health and CMV-seronegative. CDR3 loop: CASSQDQGTRSYEQYF. The CDR3, as DNA: TGCGCCAGCAGCCAAGATCAAGGGACACGCTCCTACGAGCAGTACTTC.